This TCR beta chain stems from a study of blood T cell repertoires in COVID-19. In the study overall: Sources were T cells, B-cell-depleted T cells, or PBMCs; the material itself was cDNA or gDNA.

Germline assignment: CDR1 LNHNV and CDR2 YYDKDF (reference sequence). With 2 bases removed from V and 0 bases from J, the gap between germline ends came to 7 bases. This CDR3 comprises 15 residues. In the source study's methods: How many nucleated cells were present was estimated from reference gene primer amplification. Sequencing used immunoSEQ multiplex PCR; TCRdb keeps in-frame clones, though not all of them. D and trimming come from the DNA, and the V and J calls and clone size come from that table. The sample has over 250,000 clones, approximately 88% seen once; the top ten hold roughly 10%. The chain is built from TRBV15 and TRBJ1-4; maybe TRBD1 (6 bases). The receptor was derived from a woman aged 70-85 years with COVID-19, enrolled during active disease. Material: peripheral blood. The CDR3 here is CATSRQGSTNEKLFF. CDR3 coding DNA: TGTGCCACCAGCAGACAGGGGTCAACTAATGAAAAACTGTTTTTT. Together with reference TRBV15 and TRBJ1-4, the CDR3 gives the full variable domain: DAMVIQNPRYQVTQFGKPVTLSCSQTLNHNVMYWYQQKSSQAPKLLFHYYDKDFNNEADTPDNFQSRRPNTSFCFLDIRSPGLGDTAMYLCATSRQGSTNEKLFFGSGTQLSVL.